These 18 T cell receptor beta chains originate from one sample sequenced in a study of molecular identifiers for immune sequencing clone quantification. TCRdb fed the PCR reads into MiXCR, producing one record per CDR3 protein. This repertoire shows about half a million distinct CDR3 sequences, around 25% found once; its top ten account for 0.76%. The sequencing input was naive CD8+ T cells from blood, with Jurkat cell RNA spiked in. Documented subset: FACS-sorted CD8+CD4-CCR7+CD45RA+ naive T cells. These receptor sequences come from a human donor in good health. Some libraries in this study had Jurkat cell RNA spiked in.

This clonotype was observed a few times. This chain uses TRBV4-2 with TRBJ2-2, with D possibly TRBD2 on 6 matching bases. The CDR3 consists of 17 residues. The germline CDR1 and CDR2 sequences are LGHNA and YNFKEQ. Trimming left V 1 base short and J 0 bases short, with 12 bases between. CDR3 sequence: CASSQAAGSPNTGELFF. DNA of the CDR3: TGTGCCAGCAGCCAAGCCGCGGGGAGCCCGAACACCGGGGAGCTGTTTTTT.

This clonotype was detected ten times or more. This chain connects TRBV3-1 to TRBJ1-1; D is unclear. The CDR3 loop spans 15 amino acids. V lost 1 base and J 5 bases, leaving 14 bases between the germline ends. Germline V gene data show CDR1 as LGHDT and CDR2 as YNNKEL (reference sequence). The DNA of the CDR3 is TGTGCCAGCAGCCAAGCGGTTCGCCCTATAACTGAAGCTTTCTTT. Encoded protein: CASSQAVRPITEAFF. Full variable domain (remainder filled in from reference TRBV3-1 and TRBJ1-1): DTAVSQTPKYLVTQMGNDKSIKCEQNLGHDTMYWYKQDSKKFLKIMFSYNNKELIINETVPNRFSPKSPDKAHLNLHINSLELGDSAVYFCASSQAVRPITEAFFGQGTRLTVV.

The V and J genes are TRBV20-1 and TRBJ2-3, with TRBD2 matching 9 bases. CDR1 is DFQATT, CDR2 SNEGSKA, per germline (reference sequence). The CDR3 is 15 amino acids. V gave up 4 bases and J gave up 6 bases; unmatched junction bases: 11. CDR3 sequence reads: CSATLQAGGRDTQYF. In nucleotides, the CDR3 is TGCAGTGCTACCCTCCAAGCGGGGGGCCGGGATACGCAGTATTTT.

The chain is built from TRBV4-3 and TRBJ1-1, with D unresolved. Trimming took off 1 base at V and 2 bases at J, with 11 bases between the two ends. This CDR3 has 15 residues. In germline, CDR1 is LGHNA, CDR2 YSLEER. CDR3 in DNA: TGCGCCAGCAGCCAAGGTAGGTCCAGAAACACTGAAGCTTTCTTT. Residues: CASSQGRSRNTEAFF.

This clonotype has a handful of counts. V usage is TRBV19 and J usage is TRBJ1-1, with D uncertain. Per germline, CDR1 LNHDA and CDR2 SQIVND (reference sequence). The V and J ends lost 7 bases and 5 bases respectively, with 11 bases between them. CDR3 length: 12 amino acids. DNA of the CDR3: TGTGCCAGTAACGGTGGATGGACTGAAGCTTTCTTT. Translation: CASNGGWTEAFF. The complete variable domain, with remaining parts taken from reference TRBV19 and TRBJ1-1, reads DGGITQSPKYLFRKEGQNVTLSCEQNLNHDAMYWYRQDPGQGLRLIYYSQIVNDFQKGDIAEGYSVSREKKESFPLTVTSAQKNPTAFYLCASNGGWTEAFFGQGTRLTVV.

The CDR3 bases are TGTGCCTGGAGTGGCCTAGCGGAATACAATGAGCAGTTCTTC. Translating it yields CAWSGLAEYNEQFF. V usage is TRBV30 and J usage is TRBJ2-1, with 7 bases matching TRBD2. Trimming took 1 base from V and 4 from J; bases not matched to a gene: 4. CDR1 and CDR2 (germline): GTSNPN, SVGIG (reference sequence). The CDR3 is 14 amino acids. Complete variable domain (other parts from reference TRBV30 and TRBJ2-1): SQTIHQWPATLVQPVGSPLSLECTVEGTSNPNLYWYRQAAGRGLQLLFYSVGIGQISSEVPQNLSASRPQDRQFILSSKKLLLSDSGFYLCAWSGLAEYNEQFFGPGTRLTVL.

This clonotype was seen more than once but under ten times. V gene TRBV19 combines with J gene TRBJ2-3, with TRBD2 identical over 14 bases. The V gene's germline CDR1 is LNHDA and CDR2 SQIVND (reference sequence). J was trimmed by 0 bases and V by 6 bases; bases with no gene match: 11. The CDR3 contains 19 residues. The CDR3: CASSGPGTSGSVSTDTQYF. CDR3 nucleotides: TGTGCCAGTAGCGGTCCCGGGACTAGCGGGAGTGTCAGCACAGATACGCAGTATTTT.

V usage is TRBV6-5 and J usage is TRBJ2-7; D perhaps matches TRBD2 (5 bases). Germline CDR1 and CDR2: MNHEY and SVGAGI. The CDR3 spans 15 residues. V gave up 2 bases and J gave up 3 bases, with 14 bases separating them. CDR3 protein: CASSYGPREYYEQYF. DNA for the CDR3: TGTGCCAGCAGTTACGGTCCGAGGGAGTACTACGAGCAGTACTTC.

This clonotype was counted ten times or more. This chain links TRBV4-1 with TRBJ1-5; D perhaps matches TRBD1 (5 bases). Germline values: CDR1 MGHRA, CDR2 YSYEKL. The CDR3 is 15 amino acids. The ends were cut back, 3 bases at V and 3 bases at J, with 12 bases in the middle. Here the CDR3 reads CASSHRDGFNQPQHF. CDR3 DNA: TGCGCCAGCAGCCACCGGGACGGATTCAATCAGCCCCAGCATTTT.

This clonotype was seen only a few times. The CDR3 protein is CASSLMDRKVPLIGYTF. For the CDR3, the DNA is TGTGCCAGCAGCCTCATGGACAGGAAGGTTCCTCTCATTGGCTACACCTTC. This rearrangement joins TRBV11-2 to TRBJ1-2, with 7 bases matching TRBD1. J was trimmed by 7 bases and V by 5 bases; bases with no gene match: 19. This CDR3 is built from 17 residues. CDR1 SGHAT and CDR2 FQNNGV come from the germline V gene.

This clonotype has ten or more counts. The chain has TRBV30 and TRBJ2-7; D call uncertain. V dropped 0 bases and J dropped 6 bases, with 12 bases sitting between them. CDR1 GTSNPN and CDR2 SVGIG come from the germline V gene (reference sequence). The CDR3 contains 13 residues. CDR3 bases: TGTGCCTGGAGTGTGACGGGCCCTGGCGAGCAGTACTTC. It specifies CAWSVTGPGEQYF.

This clonotype was seen at least ten times. The chain couples TRBV6-2 or TRBV6-3 to TRBJ1-1; D gene uncertain. Between the trimmed V and J ends, which lost 0 bases and 7 bases, there was a span of 9 bases. The V gene's germline CDR1 is MNHEY and CDR2 SVGEGT. CDR3 length equals 13 residues. The CDR3 coding sequence is TGTGCCAGCAGTTACTCGATGGGCAGTGAAGCTTTCTTT. Protein: CASSYSMGSEAFF.

The chain links TRBV12-3 or TRBV12-4 to TRBJ1-2; TRBD1 aligns across 9 bases. The CDR3 is 14 residues long. Trimming cost V 6 bases and J 8 bases; bases outside gene matches: 10. CDR3 nucleotides: TGTGCCAGCAGCCGGACAGGGGCGAAGAACGGCTACACCTTC. The encoded protein is CASSRTGAKNGYTF.

This clonotype has a handful of counts. The chain uses TRBV20-1 and TRBJ2-7, with 10 bases lining up with TRBD2. V shed 5 bases and J 4 bases; nucleotides not matched to a gene: 8. The V gene's germline CDR1 is DFQATT and CDR2 SNEGSKA (reference sequence). This CDR3 is 14 amino acids long. The CDR3, as DNA: TGCAGTGCTGCCTCTAGCGGGAGAGCGTACGAGCAGTACTTC. Translation: CSAASSGRAYEQYF.

V gene TRBV7-9 combines with J gene TRBJ2-7, with D possibly being TRBD1 (5 bases). Trimming took off 2 bases at V and 3 bases at J, with 8 bases between the two ends. Per the germline V gene, CDR1 is SEHNR and CDR2 is FQNEAQ (reference sequence). The CDR3 sequence is 13 residues long. The CDR3, as DNA: TGTGCCAGCAGCTTACCGACAGACTACGAGCAGTACTTC. It encodes CASSLPTDYEQYF.

This clonotype was counted many times. The chain links TRBV7-9 to TRBJ2-5, with TRBD1 matching 7 bases. Trimming cost V 5 bases and J 1 base; bases outside gene matches: 7. This CDR3 contains 15 residues. Germline V gene data show CDR1 as SEHNR and CDR2 as FQNEAQ (reference sequence). Here the CDR3 DNA reads TGTGCCAGCAGCCCCCCCACAGGGGCCCAAGAGACCCAGTACTTC. It yields the protein CASSPPTGAQETQYF. Full variable domain (missing parts from reference TRBV7-9 and TRBJ2-5): DTGVSQNPRHKITKRGQNVTFRCDPISEHNRLYWYRQTLGQGPEFLTYFQNEAQLEKSRLLSDRFSAERPKGSFSTLEIQRTEQGDSAMYLCASSPPTGAQETQYFGPGTRLLVL.

V is TRBV7-2 and J is TRBJ1-2; 9 nucleotides align to TRBD1. From germline, CDR1 is SGHTA and CDR2 FQGNSA. CDR3 length: 13 amino acids. The ends lost 8 bases at V and 3 bases at J; junction bases unmatched: 4. CDR3 region: CASGQGNDYGYTF. The DNA for the CDR3 is TGTGCCAGCGGACAGGGGAACGACTATGGCTACACCTTC.

About this clonotype itself: This could be a read error, since a much larger clone is one nucleotide away. The V call is TRBV7-9, the J call TRBJ2-3; TRBD2 matches 7 bases. The CDR3 contains 12 residues. Germline CDR1 is SEHNR and CDR2 is FQNEAQ (reference sequence). CDR3 DNA sequence: TGTGTCAGTGGACTAGAGACAGATACGCAGTATTTT. Translation gives CVSGLETDTQYF.